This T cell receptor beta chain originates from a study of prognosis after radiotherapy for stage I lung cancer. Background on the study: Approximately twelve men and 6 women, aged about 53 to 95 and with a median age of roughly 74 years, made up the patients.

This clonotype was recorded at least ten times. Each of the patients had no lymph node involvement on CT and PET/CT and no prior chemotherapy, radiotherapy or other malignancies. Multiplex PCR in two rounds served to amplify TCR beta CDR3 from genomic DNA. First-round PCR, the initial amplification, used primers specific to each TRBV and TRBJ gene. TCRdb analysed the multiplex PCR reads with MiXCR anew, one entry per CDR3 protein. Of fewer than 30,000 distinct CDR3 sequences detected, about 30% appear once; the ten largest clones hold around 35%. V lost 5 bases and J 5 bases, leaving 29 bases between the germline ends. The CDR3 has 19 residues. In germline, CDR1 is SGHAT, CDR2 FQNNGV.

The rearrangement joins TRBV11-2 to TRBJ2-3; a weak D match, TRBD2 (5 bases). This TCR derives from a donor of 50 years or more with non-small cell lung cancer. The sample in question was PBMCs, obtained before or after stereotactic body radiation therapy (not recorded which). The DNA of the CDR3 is TGTGCCAGCAGCCGGTGGGCTACACTAGATCACTCTGGGGAAGATACGCAGTATTTT. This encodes CASSRWATLDHSGEDTQYF.